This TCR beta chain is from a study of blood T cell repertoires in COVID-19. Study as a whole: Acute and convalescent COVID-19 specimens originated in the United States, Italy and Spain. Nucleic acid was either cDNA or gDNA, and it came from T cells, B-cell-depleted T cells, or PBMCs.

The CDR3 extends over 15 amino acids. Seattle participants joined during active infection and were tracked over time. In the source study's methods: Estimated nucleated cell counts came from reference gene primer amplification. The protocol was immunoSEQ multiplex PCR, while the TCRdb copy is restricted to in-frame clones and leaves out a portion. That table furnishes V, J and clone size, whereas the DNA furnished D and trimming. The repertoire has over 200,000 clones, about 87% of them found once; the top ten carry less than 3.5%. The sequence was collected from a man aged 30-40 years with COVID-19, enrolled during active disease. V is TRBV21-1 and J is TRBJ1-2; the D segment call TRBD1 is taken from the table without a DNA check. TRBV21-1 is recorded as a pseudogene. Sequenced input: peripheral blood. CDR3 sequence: CASSSMDSSNYGYTF. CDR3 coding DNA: TGTGCCAGCAGCTCTATGGACAGTTCTAACTATGGCTACACCTTC.